The 18 T cell receptor beta chains given below trace back to one sample, sequenced in a study of blood T cell repertoires in COVID-19. Measured with immunoSEQ multiplex PCR; TCRdb has only the in-frame clones, and not every one. The table records about 200,000 clones, more than 70% of them present only once. The sequencing input was PBMCs or T cells enriched from blood (not recorded which). All receptors come from a woman between 18 and 29 years old who had recovered from COVID-19.

This sequence joins TRBV12-3 or TRBV12-4 and TRBJ1-2; D uncertain. Trimming took 2 bases from V and 2 from J, leaving 6 bases between them. The CDR3 runs 13 residues. CDR3 in DNA: TGTGCCAGCAGTTTACCCAGGAACTATGGCTACACCTTC. It translates to CASSLPRNYGYTF.

The V gene is TRBV7-9, the J gene TRBJ1-1, with 11 nucleotides matching TRBD1. Trimming at V came to 4 bases and at J to 3 bases, leaving 4 bases not matched to a gene. Germline V gene lookup returns CDR1 SEHNR and CDR2 FQNEAQ (reference sequence). The CDR3 loop spans 15 amino acids. The CDR3 nucleotides read TGTGCCAGCAGCTACCGGACAGGGGGCTACACTGAAGCTTTCTTT. It yields the protein CASSYRTGGYTEAFF. Drawing the rest from reference TRBV7-9 and TRBJ1-1, the complete variable domain is DTGVSQNPRHKITKRGQNVTFRCDPISEHNRLYWYRQTLGQGPEFLTYFQNEAQLEKSRLLSDRFSAERPKGSFSTLEIQRTEQGDSAMYLCASSYRTGGYTEAFFGQGTRLTVV.

This chain connects TRBV24-1 to TRBJ2-3, with 7 bases identical to TRBD1. This CDR3 has 15 amino acids. Germline V lookup: CDR1 KGHDR, CDR2 SFDVKD. Germline trimming cut 2 bases from V and 3 bases from J; bases unmatched to any gene: 4. DNA for the CDR3: TGTGCCACCAGTGATTCAGGGGGTGGGACAGATACGCAGTATTTT. Translation gives CATSDSGGGTDTQYF.

The gene calls are TRBV10-3 and TRBJ2-6, with 8 positions matching TRBD1. The CDR3 loop spans 18 amino acids. CDR1 and CDR2 from the germline V gene are ENHRY and SYGVKD. The J segment lost 0 bases and the V segment lost 6 bases, leaving 10 bases of the junction unmatched. The CDR3 protein is CAIRPGTGSSSGANVLTF. As DNA, the CDR3 is TGTGCCATCAGGCCCGGGACAGGCTCTTCCTCTGGGGCCAACGTCCTGACTTTC.

CDR3 protein: CASSPQGASGYGYTF. Written as DNA, the CDR3 is TGTGCCAGCAGTCCACAGGGGGCTAGCGGCTATGGCTACACCTTC. The chain uses TRBV7-8 and TRBJ1-2; 9 bases are shared with TRBD1. Germline V gives CDR1 SGHVS, CDR2 FQNEAQ. With 6 bases clipped from V and 4 bases from J, the junction kept 9 bases outside the gene matches. This CDR3 has 15 amino acids. Filled out from reference TRBV7-8 and TRBJ1-2, the complete variable domain reads GAGVSQSPRYKVAKRGQDVALRCDPISGHVSLFWYQQALGQGPEFLTYFQNEAQLDKSGLPSDRFFAERPEGSVSTLKIQRTQQEDSAVYLCASSPQGASGYGYTFGSGTRLTVV.

V is TRBV29-1 and J is TRBJ2-2; 7 nucleotides line up with TRBD1. The CDR3 totals 13 residues. With 6 bases clipped from V and 6 bases from J, the junction kept 7 bases outside the gene matches. CDR1 is SQVTM and CDR2 is ANQGSEA in the germline V gene. The CDR3 coding sequence is TGCAGCGTGACACAGGGGATATCCGGGGAGCTGTTTTTT. Amino acid sequence: CSVTQGISGELFF.

The chain is built from TRBV19 and TRBJ1-6; 7 nucleotides match TRBD1. The CDR3 spans 15 residues. V trimming: 4 bases; J trimming: 9 bases; junction bases outside the gene matches: 9. The germline gives CDR1 LNHDA, CDR2 SQIVND (reference sequence). CDR3 amino acids: CASSTTGRGLSPLHF. CDR3 in DNA: TGTGCCAGTAGTACGACAGGGAGAGGCCTTTCACCCCTCCACTTT.

The chain is built from TRBV5-1 and TRBJ1-5; 7 bases map to TRBD1. V shed 1 base, J shed 2 bases, and the junction held 3 bases outside the gene matches. This CDR3 comprises 15 residues. Germline V gene data show CDR1 as SGHRS and CDR2 as YFSETQ. The CDR3 sequence is CASSLQGVGNQPQHF. The CDR3 coding sequence is TGCGCCAGCAGCTTGCAGGGGGTCGGCAATCAGCCCCAGCATTTT.

The chain uses TRBV5-4 and TRBJ1-2, with a tentative D call TRBD1 (6 bases). Germline CDR1 reads SGHNT; CDR2 reads YYREEE (reference sequence). The ends were cut back, 2 bases at V and 8 bases at J, with 22 bases in the middle. This CDR3 has 16 residues. The CDR3: CASSLLLLTGNEGYTF. CDR3 nucleotide sequence: TGTGCCAGCAGCTTATTACTATTGACAGGAAATGAAGGCTACACCTTC.

This clone was observed a handful of times. This chain uses TRBV5-1 with TRBJ2-3; TRBD1 might be the D (6 bases). Germline CDR1 SGHRS, CDR2 YFSETQ. The CDR3 consists of 13 residues. V gave up 5 bases and J gave up 5 bases, with 12 bases separating them. The CDR3 loop is CASRPGDRDTQYF. CDR3 DNA: TGCGCCAGCAGACCAGGGGACCGAGATACGCAGTATTTT.

The chain joins TRBV28 to TRBJ2-7; weak D call: TRBD1 (6 bases). Trimming shortened V by 3 bases and J by 5 bases, and 11 bases separated the two germline ends. The CDR3 totals 13 residues. CDR1 is MDHEN and CDR2 is SYDVKM in the germline V gene. CDR3 region: CASSFATGNEQYF. CDR3 nucleotide sequence: TGTGCCAGCAGTTTTGCGACAGGAAACGAGCAGTACTTC.

Note on this clone: Other DNA sequences in this specimen translate into the identical CDR3. V gene TRBV27 combines with J gene TRBJ1-6, with TRBD1 matching 8 bases. The CDR3 is made up of 14 amino acids. Germline CDR1 is MNHEY and CDR2 is SMNVEV (reference sequence). Trimming cost V 2 bases and J 6 bases; bases outside gene matches: 0. CDR3 nucleotides: TGTGCCAGCAGTTTAGGACAGGGTAATTCACCCCTCCACTTT. Its translation is CASSLGQGNSPLHF.

The chain is built from TRBV6-5 and TRBJ2-7; D possibly corresponds to TRBD2 (6 bases). Trimming removed 6 bases at V and 7 bases at J, with 13 bases between. Germline CDR1 reads MNHEY; CDR2 reads SVGAGI. This CDR3 region has 12 residues. For the CDR3, the DNA is TGTGCCAGCAGCAGGGACTCCCTGGAGCAGTACTTC. It is translated as CASSRDSLEQYF.

The genes are TRBV24-1 and TRBJ2-5, with 10 bases lining up with TRBD2. CDR1 is KGHDR and CDR2 is SFDVKD in the germline V gene. There are 14 residues in the CDR3. V shed 3 bases, J shed 5 bases, and the junction held 2 bases outside the gene matches. CDR3 DNA: TGTGCCACCAGTGATGCGACTAGCGGGGAGACCCAGTACTTC. Residues: CATSDATSGETQYF.

This chain links TRBV21-1 with TRBJ2-2; the D call of TRBD1 is as the table states it, not checked on the DNA. TRBV21-1 is flagged as a pseudogene. The length of the CDR3 is 15 residues. CDR3 in DNA: TGTGCCAGCAGAGATACAGGGGGCGACACCGGGGAGCTGTTTTTT. Its translation is CASRDTGGDTGELFF.

The chain employs TRBV10-3 and TRBJ2-7, with D tentatively TRBD1 (7 bases). Germline loops: CDR1 ENHRY, CDR2 SYGVKD. The CDR3 contains 14 residues. V shed 6 bases and J shed 0 bases, with 12 bases lying between them. The chain's CDR3 is CAIREGQNSYEQYF. The CDR3 bases are TGTGCCATCAGGGAGGGACAGAACTCCTACGAGCAGTACTTC.

The rearrangement uses TRBV19 and TRBJ2-4; 7 bases map to TRBD2. The germline CDR1 and CDR2 sequences are LNHDA and SQIVND (reference sequence). CDR3 size: 19 residues. Unmatched junction bases numbered 21, after V lost 10 bases and J lost 0 bases. CDR3 loop: CATSDRGRAGSLAKNIQYF. The CDR3 region has the DNA TGTGCCACCTCAGATCGGGGGAGGGCAGGGTCTTTAGCCAAAAACATTCAGTACTTC.

The rearrangement uses TRBV19 and TRBJ2-7; the D gene is possibly TRBD2 (6 bases). Trimming stripped 6 bases from V and 4 bases from J, with 31 bases between. The V gene's germline CDR1 is LNHDA and CDR2 SQIVND (reference sequence). The CDR3 is made up of 19 amino acids. CDR3 bases: TGTGCCAGTAGCCCCTCGCACTTAACCTCTAATGCCGGGGGTTACGAGCAGTACTTC. This sequence encodes CASSPSHLTSNAGGYEQYF.